A single sample is the source of the 17 T cell receptor beta chains below, sequenced in a study of blood T cell repertoires in COVID-19. Using immunoSEQ multiplex PCR, the repertoire was profiled, and TCRdb retains in-frame clones only, with some absent. Of hundreds of thousands of clones in the sample, roughly 90% were seen once. The sample consisted of PBMCs or T cells enriched from blood (not recorded which). The origin of the receptors is a woman aged 40 to 50 who had recovered from COVID-19.

The V and J genes are TRBV7-9 and TRBJ2-7; 9 bases map to TRBD1. Germline trimming cut 5 bases from V and 5 bases from J; bases unmatched to any gene: 10. This CDR3 is 15 amino acids long. The germline CDR1 and CDR2 sequences are SEHNR and FQNEAQ (reference sequence). In nucleotides, the CDR3 is TGTGCCAGCAGCAGACGTGGACAGGGGAGCGACGAGCAGTACTTC. Its translation: CASSRRGQGSDEQYF.

V gene TRBV20-1 combines with J gene TRBJ2-7; 9 bases align to TRBD2. Germline loops: CDR1 DFQATT, CDR2 SNEGSKA (reference sequence). This CDR3 has 14 residues. The junction had 5 bases not matched to a gene; V was cut back by 3 bases and J by 2 bases. The CDR3 coding sequence is TGCAGTGCTAGTTTGTTAGCGGGAGCCTACGAGCAGTACTTC. Translating it yields CSASLLAGAYEQYF.

The V gene is TRBV28, the J gene TRBJ2-7, with TRBD1 identical over 10 bases. CDR1 and CDR2 (germline): MDHEN, SYDVKM. V shed 8 bases, J shed 5 bases, and the junction held 3 bases outside the gene matches. The CDR3 has 12 residues. CDR3 DNA: TGTGCCAGCCGGACAGGGGGTAACGAGCAGTACTTC. Translating it yields CASRTGGNEQYF.

In its sample, this clone was seen once. The genes are TRBV18 and TRBJ2-4; 11 bases map to TRBD2. The CDR3 is 15 amino acids. Trimming at V came to 0 bases and at J to 6 bases, leaving 1 base not matched to a gene. Germline loops: CDR1 KGHSH, CDR2 LQKENI. The CDR3: CASSPPLAGGNIQYF. Here the CDR3 DNA reads TGTGCCAGCTCACCACCGCTAGCGGGGGGAAACATTCAGTACTTC.

J is TRBJ1-1 and V is TRBV19, with TRBD1 matching over 7 bases. This CDR3 is built from 13 residues. V lost 3 bases, J lost 8 bases, and 6 bases stayed unmatched. From germline, CDR1 is LNHDA and CDR2 SQIVND (reference sequence). CDR3 DNA sequence: TGTGCCAGTAGTATTGAGGGACAGTCCGAAGCTTTCTTT. Translated, it gives CASSIEGQSEAFF.

The V and J genes are TRBV5-1 and TRBJ2-2, with D possibly being TRBD2 (5 bases). The V end lost 1 base, the J end lost 0 bases, and 7 bases lay between the germline ends. The CDR3 extends over 15 amino acids. The germline CDR1 and CDR2 sequences are SGHRS and YFSETQ. CDR3 in amino acids: CASSLYGANTGELFF. The CDR3 DNA follows: TGCGCCAGCAGCTTGTACGGGGCGAACACCGGGGAGCTGTTTTTT.

This sequence joins TRBV18 and TRBJ1-5; the D gene is possibly TRBD1 (5 bases). Germline CDR1 and CDR2: KGHSH and LQKENI. This CDR3 region has 13 residues. The V end lost 3 bases, the J end lost 5 bases, and 8 bases lay between the germline ends. This CDR3 reads CASSPAGYQPQHF. The DNA of the CDR3 is TGTGCCAGCTCACCTGCAGGGTATCAGCCCCAGCATTTT.

A word on this clone: Other DNA sequences in the sample encode the same CDR3. The chain carries TRBV27 and TRBJ2-7, with TRBD1 identical over 8 bases. V shed 1 base and J 2 bases; nucleotides not matched to a gene: 1. Germline CDR1 reads MNHEY; CDR2 reads SMNVEV (reference sequence). The CDR3 extends over 14 amino acids. In DNA form, the CDR3 reads TGTGCCAGCAGTTTATTGGACAGGGCCTACGAGCAGTACTTC. It is translated as CASSLLDRAYEQYF.

The chain has TRBV27 and TRBJ2-1; TRBD2 matches 7 bases. This CDR3 comprises 16 residues. Germline CDR1 and CDR2: MNHEY and SMNVEV (reference sequence). V shed 5 bases, J shed 7 bases, and the junction held 14 bases outside the gene matches. CDR3 sequence: CASSGRVAGPGNEQFF. DNA for the CDR3: TGTGCCAGCAGTGGCAGAGTAGCGGGCCCTGGGAATGAGCAGTTCTTC.

In DNA, the CDR3 is TGTGCCAGCACCTTAAACTCCGGGTCCTCAACCAGACACACCGGGGAGCTGTTTTTT. This gives the protein CASTLNSGSSTRHTGELFF. The genes are TRBV21-1 and TRBJ2-2; the listed D gene, TRBD2, was not tested against the DNA. TRBV21-1 is labeled a pseudogene. CDR3 size: 19 residues.

The CDR3 region is CASSLVETGAHEQYF. As DNA, the CDR3 is TGCGCCAGCAGCCTCGTTGAGACAGGGGCCCACGAGCAGTACTTC. This chain connects TRBV4-1 to TRBJ2-7, with 8 bases fitting TRBD1. The CDR3 consists of 15 residues. V lost 4 bases to trimming and J lost 5 bases; unmatched junction nucleotides: 10. The germline V gene has CDR1 MGHRA and CDR2 YSYEKL.

This sequence joins TRBV3-1 (or the pseudogene TRBV3-2) and TRBJ2-3; no clear D gene. Germline V lookup: CDR1 LGHDT, CDR2 YNNKEL (reference sequence). V was trimmed by 4 bases and J by 0 bases, leaving 8 bases between them. This CDR3 region has 14 residues. This chain's CDR3 is CASSPMTSTDTQYF. DNA of the CDR3: TGTGCCAGCAGCCCCATGACTAGCACAGATACGCAGTATTTT.

The chain is built from TRBV14 and TRBJ2-1, with 7 bases lining up with TRBD1. With V trimmed by 3 bases and J by 7 bases, 6 bases remained unmatched. The CDR3 length is 14 residues. CDR1 and CDR2 (germline): SGHDN, FVKESK. The CDR3 DNA sequence: TGTGCCAGCAGCCAGCTCAGGGGGTATAATGAGCAGTTCTTC. Amino acids: CASSQLRGYNEQFF.

V and J are TRBV18 and TRBJ1-6; D gene unclear. The CDR3 length is 14 residues. Germline CDR1 reads KGHSH; CDR2 reads LQKENI. V lost 2 bases, J lost 5 bases, and 7 bases lay in between. As DNA, the CDR3 is TGTGCCAGCTCACCAGAGGGAAATAATTCACCCCTCCACTTT. Translating it yields CASSPEGNNSPLHF.

J is TRBJ1-2 and V is TRBV7-3; D unresolved. Germline V gene data show CDR1 as SGHTA and CDR2 as FQGTGA. The CDR3 runs to 15 residues. The V end lost 2 bases, the J end lost 3 bases, and 13 bases lay between the germline ends. CDR3 amino acids: CASSLGAGVDYGYTF. Here the CDR3 DNA reads TGTGCCAGCAGCTTAGGCGCAGGCGTCGACTATGGCTACACCTTC.

This clone occurred once. This chain links TRBV5-5 with TRBJ2-1; TRBD2 aligns across 8 bases. The CDR3 runs 14 residues. The J segment lost 5 bases and the V segment lost 0 bases, leaving 1 base of the junction unmatched. Germline-derived CDR1 and CDR2 are SGHKS and YYEKEE (reference sequence). The CDR3 reads CASSLGLANNEQFF. The CDR3 DNA follows: TGTGCCAGCAGCTTGGGACTAGCGAACAATGAGCAGTTCTTC.

This clone has only a few counts. This chain uses TRBV7-2 with TRBJ2-7, with TRBD2 identical over 10 bases. CDR1 is SGHTA, CDR2 FQGNSA, per germline. Trimming removed 3 bases from V and 9 bases from J; junction bases left unmatched: 14. The CDR3 is made up of 16 amino acids. CDR3 in DNA: TGTGCCAGCAGCTTCTCTCTGGCTAGCGGGAGAGGGGGGCAGTACTTC. Its translation: CASSFSLASGRGGQYF.